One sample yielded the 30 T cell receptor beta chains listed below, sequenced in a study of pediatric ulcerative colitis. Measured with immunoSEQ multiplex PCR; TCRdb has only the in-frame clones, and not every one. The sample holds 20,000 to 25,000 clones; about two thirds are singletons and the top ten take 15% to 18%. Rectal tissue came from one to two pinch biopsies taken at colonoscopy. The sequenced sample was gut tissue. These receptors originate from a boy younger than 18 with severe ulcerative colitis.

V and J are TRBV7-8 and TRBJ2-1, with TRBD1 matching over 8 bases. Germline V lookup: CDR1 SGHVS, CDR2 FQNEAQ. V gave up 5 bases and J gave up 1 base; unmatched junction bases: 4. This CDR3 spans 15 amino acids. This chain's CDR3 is CASSETGVSYNEQFF. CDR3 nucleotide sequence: TGTGCCAGCAGCGAGACAGGGGTTTCCTACAATGAGCAGTTCTTC.

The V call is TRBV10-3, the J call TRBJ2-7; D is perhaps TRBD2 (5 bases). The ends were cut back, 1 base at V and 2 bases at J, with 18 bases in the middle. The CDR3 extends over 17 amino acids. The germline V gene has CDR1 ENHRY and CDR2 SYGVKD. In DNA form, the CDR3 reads TGTGCCATCAGTGAGTTGGATTTCGACGGACTCACCTACGAGCAGTACTTC. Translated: CAISELDFDGLTYEQYF.

DNA of the CDR3: TGCGCCAGCAGCCAAGAGTTCTCTGACACTGAAGCTTTCTTT. Protein product: CASSQEFSDTEAFF. The rearrangement joins TRBV4-3 to TRBJ1-1; D remains unclear. Germline V CDR1 and CDR2: LGHNA, YSLEER. This CDR3 spans 14 amino acids. The V and J ends lost 0 bases and 3 bases respectively, with 8 bases between them.

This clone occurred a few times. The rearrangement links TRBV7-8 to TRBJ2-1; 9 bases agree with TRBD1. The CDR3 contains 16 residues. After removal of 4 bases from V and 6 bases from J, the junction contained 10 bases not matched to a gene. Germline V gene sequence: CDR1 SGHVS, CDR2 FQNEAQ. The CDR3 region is CASSSLDRGWRNEQFF. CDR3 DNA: TGTGCCAGCAGCTCCCTTGACAGGGGGTGGCGCAATGAGCAGTTCTTC.

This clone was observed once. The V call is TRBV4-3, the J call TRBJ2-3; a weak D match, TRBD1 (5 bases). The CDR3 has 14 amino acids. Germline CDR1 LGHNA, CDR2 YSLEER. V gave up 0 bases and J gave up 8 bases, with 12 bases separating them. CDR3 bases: TGCGCCAGCAGCCAAGACAGTAGGACAACTACGCAGTATTTT. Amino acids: CASSQDSRTTTQYF.

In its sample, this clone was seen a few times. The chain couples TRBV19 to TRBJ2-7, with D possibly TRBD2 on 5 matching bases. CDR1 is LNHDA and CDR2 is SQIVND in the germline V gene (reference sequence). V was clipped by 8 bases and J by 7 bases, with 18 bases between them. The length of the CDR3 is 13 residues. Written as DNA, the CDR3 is TGTGCCAGTGCCGAGGGATTTGGTGTGGAGCAGTACTTC. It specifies CASAEGFGVEQYF. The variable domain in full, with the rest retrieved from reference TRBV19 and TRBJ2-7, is DGGITQSPKYLFRKEGQNVTLSCEQNLNHDAMYWYRQDPGQGLRLIYYSQIVNDFQKGDIAEGYSVSREKKESFPLTVTSAQKNPTAFYLCASAEGFGVEQYFGPGTRLTVT.

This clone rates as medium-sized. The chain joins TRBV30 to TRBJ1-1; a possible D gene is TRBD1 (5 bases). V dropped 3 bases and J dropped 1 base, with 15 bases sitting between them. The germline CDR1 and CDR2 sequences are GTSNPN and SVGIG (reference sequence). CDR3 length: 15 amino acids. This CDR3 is CAWRASGTWNTEAFF. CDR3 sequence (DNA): TGTGCCTGGAGAGCATCCGGGACCTGGAACACTGAAGCTTTCTTT. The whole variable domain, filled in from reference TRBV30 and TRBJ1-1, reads SQTIHQWPATLVQPVGSPLSLECTVEGTSNPNLYWYRQAAGRGLQLLFYSVGIGQISSEVPQNLSASRPQDRQFILSSKKLLLSDSGFYLCAWRASGTWNTEAFFGQGTRLTVV.

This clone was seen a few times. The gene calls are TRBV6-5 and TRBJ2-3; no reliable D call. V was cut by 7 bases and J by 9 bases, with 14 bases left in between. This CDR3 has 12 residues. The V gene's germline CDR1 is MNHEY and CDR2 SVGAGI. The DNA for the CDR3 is TGTGCCAGCACAAACGCGCTTCGGACGCAGTATTTT. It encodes CASTNALRTQYF.

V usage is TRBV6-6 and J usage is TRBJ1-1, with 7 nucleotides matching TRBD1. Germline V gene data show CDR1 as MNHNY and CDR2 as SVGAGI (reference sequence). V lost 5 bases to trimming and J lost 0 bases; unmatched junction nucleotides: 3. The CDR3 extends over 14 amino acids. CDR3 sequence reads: CASSKGQMNTEAFF. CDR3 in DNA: TGTGCCAGCAGTAAGGGACAGATGAACACTGAAGCTTTCTTT.

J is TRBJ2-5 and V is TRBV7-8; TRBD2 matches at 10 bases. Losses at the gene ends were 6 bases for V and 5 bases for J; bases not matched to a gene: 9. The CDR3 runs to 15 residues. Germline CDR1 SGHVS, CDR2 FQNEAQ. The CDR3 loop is CASRLSGGLQETQYF. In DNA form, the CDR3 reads TGTGCCAGCAGACTTAGCGGGGGGTTACAGGAGACCCAGTACTTC.

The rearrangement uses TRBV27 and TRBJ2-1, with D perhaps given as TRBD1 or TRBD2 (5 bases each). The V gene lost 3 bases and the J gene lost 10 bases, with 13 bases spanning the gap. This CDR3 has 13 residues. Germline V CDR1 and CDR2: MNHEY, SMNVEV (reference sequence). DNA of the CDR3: TGTGCCAGCAGTTTCGGGGCGAAGGAGGAGCAGTTCTTC. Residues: CASSFGAKEEQFF.

The DNA for the CDR3 is TGTGCCAGCAGTGTATCTCCCACAGGGAACGGTGAAGCTTTCTTT. Translating it yields CASSVSPTGNGEAFF. The chain has TRBV6-4 and TRBJ1-1; D is perhaps TRBD1 (6 bases). The CDR3 loop spans 15 amino acids. Germline CDR1 is MRHNA and CDR2 is SNTAGT. V gave up 4 bases and J gave up 7 bases, with 19 bases separating them.

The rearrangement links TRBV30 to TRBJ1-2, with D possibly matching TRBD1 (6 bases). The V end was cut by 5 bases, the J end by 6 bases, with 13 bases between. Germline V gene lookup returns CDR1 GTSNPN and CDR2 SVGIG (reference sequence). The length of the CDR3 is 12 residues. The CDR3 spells CAWHRGKNGYTF. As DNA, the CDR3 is TGTGCCTGGCATAGGGGGAAAAATGGCTACACCTTC. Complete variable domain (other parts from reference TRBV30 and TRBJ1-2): SQTIHQWPATLVQPVGSPLSLECTVEGTSNPNLYWYRQAAGRGLQLLFYSVGIGQISSEVPQNLSASRPQDRQFILSSKKLLLSDSGFYLCAWHRGKNGYTFGSGTRLTVV.

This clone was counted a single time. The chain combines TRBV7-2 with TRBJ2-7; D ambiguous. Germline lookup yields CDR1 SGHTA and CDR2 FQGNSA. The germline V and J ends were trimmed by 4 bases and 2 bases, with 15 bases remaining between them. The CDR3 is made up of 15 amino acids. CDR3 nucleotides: TGTGCCAGCAGCTCCCAGAAGGGCGGCCCCTACGAGCAGTACTTC. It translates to CASSSQKGGPYEQYF. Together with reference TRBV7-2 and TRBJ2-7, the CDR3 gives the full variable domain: GAGVSQSPSNKVTEKGKDVELRCDPISGHTALYWYRQSLGQGLEFLIYFQGNSAPDKSGLPSDRFSAERTGGSVSTLTIQRTQQEDSAVYLCASSSQKGGPYEQYFGPGTRLTVT.

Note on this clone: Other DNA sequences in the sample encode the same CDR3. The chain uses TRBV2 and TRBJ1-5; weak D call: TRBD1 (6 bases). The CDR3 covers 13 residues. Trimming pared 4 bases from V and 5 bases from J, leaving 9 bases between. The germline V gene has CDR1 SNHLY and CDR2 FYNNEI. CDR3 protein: CASSGQVDQPQHF. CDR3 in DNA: TGTGCCAGCAGTGGACAGGTGGATCAGCCCCAGCATTTT.

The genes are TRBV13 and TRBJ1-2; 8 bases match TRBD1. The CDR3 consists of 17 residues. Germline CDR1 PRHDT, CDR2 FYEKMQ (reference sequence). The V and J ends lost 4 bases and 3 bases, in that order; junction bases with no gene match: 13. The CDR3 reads CASSSRRGDRSYYGYTF. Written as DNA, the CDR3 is TGTGCCAGCAGCTCACGGCGTGGGGACAGGTCGTACTATGGCTACACCTTC.

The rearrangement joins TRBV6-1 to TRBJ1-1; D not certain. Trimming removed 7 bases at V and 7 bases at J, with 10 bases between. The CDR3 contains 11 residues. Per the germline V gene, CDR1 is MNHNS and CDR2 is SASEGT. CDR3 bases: TGTGCCAGCATGATTTACCGTGAAGCTTTCTTT. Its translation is CASMIYREAFF.

The CDR3: CASSFGRADNSPLHF. CDR3 in DNA: TGCGCCAGCAGCTTTGGGCGAGCAGATAATTCACCCCTCCACTTT. The gene calls are TRBV5-1 and TRBJ1-6; D unclear. V gave up 2 bases and J gave up 5 bases, with 11 bases separating them. The CDR3 is 15 amino acids. Germline V CDR1 and CDR2: SGHRS, YFSETQ.

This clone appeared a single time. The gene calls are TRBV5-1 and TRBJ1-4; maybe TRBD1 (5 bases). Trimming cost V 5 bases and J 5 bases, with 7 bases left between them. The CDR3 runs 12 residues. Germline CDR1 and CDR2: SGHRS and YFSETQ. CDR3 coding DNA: TGCGCCAGCAGGGACACAAATGAAAAACTGTTTTTT. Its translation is CASRDTNEKLFF.

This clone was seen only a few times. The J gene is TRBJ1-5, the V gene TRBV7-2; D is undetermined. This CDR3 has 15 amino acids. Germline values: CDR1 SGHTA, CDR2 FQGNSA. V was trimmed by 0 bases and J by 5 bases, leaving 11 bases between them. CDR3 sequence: CASSLAPGDHQPQHF. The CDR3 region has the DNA TGTGCCAGCAGCTTAGCGCCCGGTGACCATCAGCCCCAGCATTTT. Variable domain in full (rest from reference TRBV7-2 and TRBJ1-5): GAGVSQSPSNKVTEKGKDVELRCDPISGHTALYWYRQSLGQGLEFLIYFQGNSAPDKSGLPSDRFSAERTGGSVSTLTIQRTQQEDSAVYLCASSLAPGDHQPQHFGDGTRLSIL.

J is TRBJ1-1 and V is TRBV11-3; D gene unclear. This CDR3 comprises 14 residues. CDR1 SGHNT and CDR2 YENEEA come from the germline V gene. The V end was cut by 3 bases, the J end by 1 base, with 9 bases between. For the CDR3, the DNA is TGTGCCAGCAGCTTTAGCGACCAGAACACTGAAGCTTTCTTT. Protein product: CASSFSDQNTEAFF.

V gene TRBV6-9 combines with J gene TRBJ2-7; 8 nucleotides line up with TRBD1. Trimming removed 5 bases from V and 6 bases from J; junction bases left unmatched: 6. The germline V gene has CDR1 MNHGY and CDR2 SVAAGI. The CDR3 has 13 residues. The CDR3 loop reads CASSRTGWAEQYF. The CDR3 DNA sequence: TGTGCCAGCAGTCGGACAGGGTGGGCCGAGCAGTACTTC.

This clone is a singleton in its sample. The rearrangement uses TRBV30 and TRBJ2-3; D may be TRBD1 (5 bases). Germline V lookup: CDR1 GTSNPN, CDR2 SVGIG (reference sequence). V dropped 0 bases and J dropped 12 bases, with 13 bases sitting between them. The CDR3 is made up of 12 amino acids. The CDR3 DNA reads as TGTGCCTGGAGTGTAACAGGCCCGGCCCAGTATTTT. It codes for CAWSVTGPAQYF.

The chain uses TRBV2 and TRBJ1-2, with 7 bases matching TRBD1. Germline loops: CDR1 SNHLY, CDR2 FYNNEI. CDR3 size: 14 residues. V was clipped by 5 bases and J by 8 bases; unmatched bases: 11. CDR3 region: CASSKTGKLRGYTF. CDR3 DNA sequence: TGTGCCAGCAGTAAGACAGGGAAGTTGAGAGGCTACACCTTC.

The CDR3: CASNSGIAGGADTQYF. For the CDR3, the DNA is TGTGCCAGCAATTCGGGGATAGCGGGGGGAGCAGATACGCAGTATTTT. The chain is built from TRBV2 and TRBJ2-3; the match to TRBD2 covers 10 bases. With V trimmed by 7 bases and J by 4 bases, 11 bases remained unmatched. The CDR3 runs to 16 residues. Germline CDR1 and CDR2: SNHLY and FYNNEI. The variable domain in full, with the rest retrieved from reference TRBV2 and TRBJ2-3, is EPEVTQTPSHQVTQMGQEVILRCVPISNHLYFYWYRQILGQKVEFLVSFYNNEISEKSEIFDDQFSVERPDGSNFTLKIRSTKLEDSAMYFCASNSGIAGGADTQYFGPGTRLTVL.

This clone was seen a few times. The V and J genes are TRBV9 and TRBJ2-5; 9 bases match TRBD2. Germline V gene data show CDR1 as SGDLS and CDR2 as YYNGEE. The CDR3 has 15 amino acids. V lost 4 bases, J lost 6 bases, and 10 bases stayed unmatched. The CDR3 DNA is TGTGCCAGCAGCTCCGCCCCAGCGGGGGGACAGACCCAGTACTTC. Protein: CASSSAPAGGQTQYF.

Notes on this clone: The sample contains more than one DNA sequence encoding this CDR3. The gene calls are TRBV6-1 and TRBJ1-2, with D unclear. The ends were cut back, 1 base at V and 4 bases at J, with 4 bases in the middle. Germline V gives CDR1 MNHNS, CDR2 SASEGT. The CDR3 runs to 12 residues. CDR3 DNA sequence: TGTGCCAGCAGTGAAGGGCGCTATGGCTACACCTTC. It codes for CASSEGRYGYTF.

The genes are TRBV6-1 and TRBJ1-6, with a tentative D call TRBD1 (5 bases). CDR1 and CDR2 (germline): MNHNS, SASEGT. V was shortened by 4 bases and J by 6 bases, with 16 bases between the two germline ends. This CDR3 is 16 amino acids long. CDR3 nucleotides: TGTGCCAGCAGTGTCGACGGGGCGGGCTTTAATTCACCCCTCCACTTT. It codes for CASSVDGAGFNSPLHF.

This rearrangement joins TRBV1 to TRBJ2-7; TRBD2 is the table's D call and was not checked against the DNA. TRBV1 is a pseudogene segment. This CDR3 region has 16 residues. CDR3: CTSSPGVSSGMEEQYF. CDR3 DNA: TGCACCAGCAGCCCCGGAGTGTCTAGCGGGATGGAGGAGCAGTACTTC.

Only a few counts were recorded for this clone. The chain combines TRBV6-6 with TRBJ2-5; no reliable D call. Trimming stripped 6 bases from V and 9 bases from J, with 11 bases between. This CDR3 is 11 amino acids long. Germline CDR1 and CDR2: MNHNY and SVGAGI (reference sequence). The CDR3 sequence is CASRLGWAQYF. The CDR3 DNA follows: TGTGCCAGCAGGCTAGGGTGGGCCCAGTACTTC.